This T cell receptor (beta chain) was captured by sequencing in a study of blood T cells in healthy people across ages. V gave up 5 bases and J gave up 6 bases, with 9 bases separating them. This CDR3 comprises 11 residues. Germline V CDR1 and CDR2: SGHDT, YYEEEE. This clonotype was observed a handful of times. The target antigen is unknown. Peripheral blood from each donor was collected in a volume of approximately 9.2 milliliters. Alongside a J-beta primer mix, a sample-barcoded 5' primer served in a second PCR lasting roughly 6 to 12 cycles. A 12-random-nucleotide template-switch adaptor tagged each cDNA molecule. TCRdb passed the 5' RACE reads through MiXCR, listing each CDR3 protein once. The sample contains over 1,500,000 distinct CDR3 sequences, 49% of which appear only once. The study's findings and limits: Per million T cells, the diversity of TCR beta decreased roughly linearly as age advanced.

The V gene is TRBV5-6, the J gene TRBJ2-7, with D unresolved. Sequenced: blood. This receptor was taken from a woman aged 40 to 50 in good health. DNA for the CDR3: TGTGCCAGCAGGGGATGGGGCGAGCAGTACTTC. Translated, it gives CASRGWGEQYF.